This entry features one T cell receptor (beta chain) sequence. Its target is unknown. The sample comes from a study of beta chain features in type 1 diabetes. The sequenced template was cDNA made from the entire isolated RNA. There were some 3.6 million reads on average in the naive, central memory and regulatory T cell samples. TCRdb's copy holds only in-frame clones and misses some; the assay was immunoSEQ multiplex PCR. The sample lists hundreds of thousands of clones; 68% were seen once. Study-level findings and limits: TCRB CDR3 length was moderately but significantly reduced in all four CD4+ subsets of Type 1 diabetes patients. Patients' naive, central memory and Treg TCRB repertoires seemed closer to one another than those of healthy donors.

Stem cell-like memory, regulatory, central memory and naive CD4+ cells were sorted via CD45RO/CCR7/CD25/CD127/CD95/CD27. The length of the CDR3 is 12 residues. Looked up from germline, CDR1 is GTSNPN and CDR2 is SVGIG (reference sequence). V was cut by 3 bases and J by 12 bases, with 15 bases left in between. The V call is TRBV30, the J call TRBJ2-1; D may be TRBD1 or TRBD2 (6 bases each). Sequenced input: naive CD4+ T cells from blood. The clonotype originates from a man aged 25 to 40 in good health. CDR3: CAWSGGGGGQFF. The CDR3 coding sequence is TGTGCCTGGAGCGGGGGCGGAGGTGGGCAGTTCTTC. The full variable domain, its missing parts supplied by reference TRBV30 and TRBJ2-1, is SQTIHQWPATLVQPVGSPLSLECTVEGTSNPNLYWYRQAAGRGLQLLFYSVGIGQISSEVPQNLSASRPQDRQFILSSKKLLLSDSGFYLCAWSGGGGGQFFGPGTRLTVL.